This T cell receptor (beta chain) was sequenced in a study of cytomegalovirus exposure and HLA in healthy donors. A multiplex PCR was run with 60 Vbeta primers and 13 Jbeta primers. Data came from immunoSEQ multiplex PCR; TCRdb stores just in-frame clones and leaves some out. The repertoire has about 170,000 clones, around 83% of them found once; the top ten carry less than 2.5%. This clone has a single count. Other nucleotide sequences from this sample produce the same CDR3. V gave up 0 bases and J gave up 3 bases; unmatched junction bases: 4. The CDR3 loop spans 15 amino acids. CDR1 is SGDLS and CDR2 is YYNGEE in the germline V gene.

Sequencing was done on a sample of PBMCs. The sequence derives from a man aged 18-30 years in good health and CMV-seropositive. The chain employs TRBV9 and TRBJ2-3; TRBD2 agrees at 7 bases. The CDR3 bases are TGTGCCAGCAGCGTAGGAGATAGCGGGACAGATACGCAGTATTTT. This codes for CASSVGDSGTDTQYF.